These 10 T cell receptor beta chains share one sample of origin, sequenced in a study of T cells expressing NK-cell markers. Following a re-call of the 5' RACE reads, TCRdb has one entry per CDR3 protein and lacks DNA. Recorded for this sample: a few hundred thousand distinct CDR3 sequences. Sequenced: blood T cells: a sorted CD56 or NKG2C T cell subset, CD4+ or CD8+ T cells, or bulk PBMC T cells (not recorded which). These receptors were taken from a woman aged 45-65 years in good health.

This chain links TRBV19 with TRBJ1-2; without DNA, the TCRdb call of TRBD1 cannot be checked. The length of the CDR3 is 16 residues. Looked up from germline, CDR1 is LNHDA and CDR2 is SQIVND (reference sequence). The CDR3 sequence is CASSPGTGGVKNGYTF.

J is TRBJ2-5 and V is TRBV15; no DNA is available, so the TRBD1 call from TCRdb remains unchecked. This CDR3 region has 14 residues. Germline V gene sequence: CDR1 LNHNV, CDR2 YYDKDF (reference sequence). CDR3 in amino acids: CATSRQDRAETQYF.

This chain joins TRBV27 and TRBJ2-5; TCRdb lists TRBD1, though no DNA is available to test this call. Germline V gives CDR1 MNHEY, CDR2 SMNVEV (reference sequence). The CDR3 is made up of 15 amino acids. The CDR3 spells CASSTPGGAQETQYF.

The chain combines TRBV11-2 with TRBJ2-5; TCRdb gives TRBD1 as the D gene, but with no DNA this cannot be confirmed. Per the germline V gene, CDR1 is SGHAT and CDR2 is FQNNGV. This CDR3 spans 15 amino acids. CDR3 sequence reads: CASSLNPGQKETQYF.

The V gene is TRBV4-2, the J gene TRBJ2-3; TCRdb proposes TRBD2, but this gene call is untestable without DNA. The CDR3 extends over 16 amino acids. The germline V gene has CDR1 LGHNA and CDR2 YNFKEQ. CDR3 sequence reads: CASSQDWAGGSDTQYF.

This sequence joins TRBV11-2 and TRBJ1-6. The CDR3 length is 12 residues. Looked up from germline, CDR1 is SGHAT and CDR2 is FQNNGV. CDR3 region: CASSFSGSPLHF.

The V call is TRBV14, the J call TRBJ2-1; the D gene TCRdb calls, TRBD2, cannot be checked with no DNA. The CDR3 runs to 17 residues. Germline V CDR1 and CDR2: SGHDN, FVKESK. CDR3 loop: CASSQSREAQLRNEQFF.

The J gene is TRBJ2-1, the V gene TRBV21-1; TCRdb's assignment of TRBD2 cannot be checked, as there is no DNA. TRBV21-1 is recorded as a pseudogene. The CDR3 sequence is 17 residues long. The CDR3 sequence: CASSKLTSGLSYNEQFF.

J is TRBJ2-7 and V is TRBV20-1; TCRdb reports TRBD1, a call that lacks DNA to check it against. CDR1 DFQATT and CDR2 SNEGSKA come from the germline V gene (reference sequence). CDR3 length: 14 amino acids. The CDR3 is CSASPRTGGYEQYF.

CDR3 region: CASSESQLLDEQFF. V is TRBV25-1 and J is TRBJ2-1. Germline CDR1 and CDR2: MGHDK and SYGVNS. The CDR3 sequence is 14 residues long.